Below are 32 T cell receptor beta chains sequenced from a single sample in a study of blood T cell repertoires in COVID-19. Method: immunoSEQ multiplex PCR; TCRdb's copy keeps in-frame clones and lacks some. The table shows almost 250,000 clones, with around nine tenths occurring only once. Sequencing was performed on PBMCs or T cells enriched from blood (not recorded which). Receptors were obtained from a woman in her forties or fifties who had recovered from COVID-19.

The chain employs TRBV19 and TRBJ1-3; D remains unclear. Trimming left V 5 bases short and J 0 bases short, with 8 bases between. CDR3 length equals 14 residues. Germline CDR1 is LNHDA and CDR2 is SQIVND (reference sequence). DNA for the CDR3: TGTGCCAGTAGTTTCCGGGACTCTGGAAACACCATATATTTT. Encoded protein: CASSFRDSGNTIYF.

The chain is built from TRBV24-1 and TRBJ2-7, with TRBD1 matching 9 bases. Unmatched junction bases numbered 6, after V lost 3 bases and J lost 7 bases. Per the germline V gene, CDR1 is KGHDR and CDR2 is SFDVKD. The CDR3 spans 14 residues. The CDR3 here is CATSDRQGVGEQYF. In DNA form, the CDR3 reads TGTGCCACCAGTGATAGACAGGGGGTGGGAGAGCAGTACTTC.

This sequence joins TRBV27 and TRBJ1-1, with D hard to call. Trimming cost V 2 bases and J 1 base, with 14 bases left between them. This CDR3 contains 16 residues. CDR1 and CDR2 from the germline V gene are MNHEY and SMNVEV (reference sequence). CDR3: CASSLIGFISNTEAFF. For the CDR3, the DNA is TGTGCCAGCAGTTTAATCGGGTTTATATCGAACACTGAAGCTTTCTTT.

The chain recombines TRBV6-1 with TRBJ2-7; D is possibly TRBD2 (5 bases). Per germline, CDR1 MNHNS and CDR2 SASEGT. CDR3 length: 16 amino acids. The ends were cut back, 3 bases at V and 5 bases at J, with 20 bases in the middle. The CDR3 coding sequence is TGTGCCAGCAGTGAGCTAGGAGGTTCCCTACTTGACGAGCAGTACTTC. It specifies CASSELGGSLLDEQYF.

The genes are TRBV15 and TRBJ1-2; the D is unclear. In germline, CDR1 is LNHNV, CDR2 YYDKDF (reference sequence). The CDR3 is 14 residues long. Deletions cut 1 base from V and 0 bases from J, with 6 bases between. The CDR3 region is CATSRGVPNYGYTF. DNA for the CDR3: TGTGCCACCAGCAGAGGAGTCCCTAACTATGGCTACACCTTC.

The chain combines TRBV4-2 with TRBJ2-3; D gene ambiguous. The V and J ends lost 5 bases and 1 base respectively, with 13 bases between them. Germline V lookup: CDR1 LGHNA, CDR2 YNFKEQ. The CDR3 consists of 15 residues. The CDR3 DNA sequence: TGTGCCAGCAGCTCCCGGAGAGAGGGCACAGATACGCAGTATTTT. Its translation: CASSSRREGTDTQYF.

The sample holds a few counts of this clone. The V and J genes are TRBV6-2 or TRBV6-3 and TRBJ2-7; 10 bases match TRBD1. The length of the CDR3 is 16 residues. The trim removed 4 bases at V and 3 bases at J, leaving 9 bases unmatched. Germline CDR1 and CDR2: MNHEY and SVGEGT. The CDR3 loop reads CASSFNRDRGFYEQYF. The CDR3, as DNA: TGTGCCAGCAGTTTTAACCGGGACAGGGGTTTCTACGAGCAGTACTTC.

The chain carries TRBV4-3 and TRBJ2-7, with D tentatively TRBD1 (7 bases). This CDR3 is 13 amino acids long. Trimming removed 1 base from V and 6 bases from J, with 10 bases in between. Germline assignment: CDR1 LGHNA and CDR2 YSLEER. CDR3 coding DNA: TGCGCCAGCAGCCAAGTTCAGGGGGGCGAGCAGTACTTC. Protein: CASSQVQGGEQYF.

The chain recombines TRBV5-1 with TRBJ2-7; maybe TRBD1 (5 bases). The CDR3 is made up of 12 amino acids. V was cut by 1 base and J by 6 bases, with 8 bases left in between. Germline V lookup: CDR1 SGHRS, CDR2 YFSETQ. DNA of the CDR3: TGCGCCAGCAGCTTGCAGGGTCCCGAGCAGTACTTC. Translating it yields CASSLQGPEQYF.

CDR3 amino acids: CASSIGPLARSTDTQYF. Written as DNA, the CDR3 is TGTGCCAGTAGTATAGGCCCTCTAGCGCGAAGCACAGATACGCAGTATTTT. The V and J genes are TRBV19 and TRBJ2-3, with a weak D call TRBD2 (6 bases). The CDR3 consists of 17 residues. V gave up 1 base and J gave up 0 bases, with 14 bases separating them. Germline CDR1 is LNHDA and CDR2 is SQIVND (reference sequence).

The chain combines TRBV28 with TRBJ2-3; possibly TRBD1 for D (6 bases). Trimming removed 4 bases at V and 4 bases at J, with 15 bases between. CDR3 length: 15 amino acids. Germline V CDR1 and CDR2: MDHEN, SYDVKM. The CDR3 sequence is CASSSRTVQADTQYF. As DNA, the CDR3 is TGTGCCAGCAGTTCCAGGACAGTCCAGGCAGATACGCAGTATTTT.

The genes are TRBV7-9 and TRBJ2-2; D is possibly TRBD1 (6 bases). Germline V CDR1 and CDR2: SEHNR, FQNEAQ (reference sequence). This CDR3 has 14 residues. V was shortened by 4 bases and J by 5 bases, with 11 bases between the two germline ends. CDR3 sequence: CASSSPGATGELFF. The CDR3 DNA reads as TGTGCCAGCAGCTCTCCAGGGGCTACCGGGGAGCTGTTTTTT. Drawing the rest from reference TRBV7-9 and TRBJ2-2, the complete variable domain is DTGVSQNPRHKITKRGQNVTFRCDPISEHNRLYWYRQTLGQGPEFLTYFQNEAQLEKSRLLSDRFSAERPKGSFSTLEIQRTEQGDSAMYLCASSSPGATGELFFGEGSRLTVL.

V is TRBV28 and J is TRBJ2-1; 8 nucleotides line up with TRBD1. The CDR3 length is 14 residues. Per the germline V gene, CDR1 is MDHEN and CDR2 is SYDVKM. Trimming removed 3 bases from V and 5 bases from J; junction bases left unmatched: 3. The CDR3 sequence: CASSLDRVDNEQFF. In DNA form, the CDR3 reads TGTGCCAGCAGTTTGGACAGGGTAGACAATGAGCAGTTCTTC.

The V gene is TRBV27, the J gene TRBJ1-6; 9 nucleotides agree with TRBD1. This CDR3 contains 21 residues. With 1 base clipped from V and 7 bases from J, the junction kept 20 bases outside the gene matches. CDR1 and CDR2 from the germline V gene are MNHEY and SMNVEV (reference sequence). The CDR3 bases are TGTGCCAGCAGTTTATATCACTCCGTTCCGGGACAGGGAACGGGGAATTCACCCCTCCACTTT. This translates into CASSLYHSVPGQGTGNSPLHF.

On this clone: In the same sample, other DNA sequences code for this CDR3. This chain connects TRBV11-3 to TRBJ2-1; maybe TRBD2 (6 bases). The V gene's germline CDR1 is SGHNT and CDR2 YENEEA. The CDR3 is made up of 15 amino acids. With 1 base removed from V and 2 bases from J, the gap between germline ends came to 9 bases. The DNA for the CDR3 is TGTGCCAGCAGCTTAGGCGGAGGGACCTACAATGAGCAGTTCTTC. Translation gives CASSLGGGTYNEQFF.

The rearrangement joins TRBV18 to TRBJ2-7; weak D call: TRBD2 (5 bases). Trimming took 5 bases from V and 0 from J, leaving 17 bases between them. This CDR3 spans 16 amino acids. Germline V gene sequence: CDR1 KGHSH, CDR2 LQKENI. Written as DNA, the CDR3 is TGTGCCAGCTCAGGACTCACCGCGGGCAGCTCCTACGAGCAGTACTTC. It specifies CASSGLTAGSSYEQYF.

The J gene is TRBJ1-4, the V gene TRBV2, with TRBD1 identical over 10 bases. The V segment lost 5 bases and the J segment 2 bases; nucleotides outside the gene matches: 5. Per germline, CDR1 SNHLY and CDR2 FYNNEI. The CDR3 length is 16 residues. CDR3 sequence (DNA): TGTGCCAGCAGTAGGGACAGGGGTGGGACTAATGAAAAACTGTTTTTT. Amino acid sequence: CASSRDRGGTNEKLFF.

The chain carries TRBV7-8 and TRBJ2-7; 8 nucleotides agree with TRBD1. Germline V gives CDR1 SGHVS, CDR2 FQNEAQ. Unmatched junction bases numbered 19, after V lost 2 bases and J lost 4 bases. The CDR3 runs 19 residues. The CDR3 DNA reads TGTGCCAGCAGCTTACCCCCCAGGACAGGGTTTAAGGGGTCGTACGAGCAGTACTTC. Amino acid sequence: CASSLPPRTGFKGSYEQYF.

The chain joins TRBV5-1 to TRBJ1-2; D not resolved. The CDR3 has 16 amino acids. The V and J ends lost 0 bases and 1 base respectively, with 13 bases between them. Germline V lookup: CDR1 SGHRS, CDR2 YFSETQ. The CDR3 DNA is TGCGCCAGCAGCTTGGTACCAGGCGAGAATAACTATGGCTACACCTTC. This translates into CASSLVPGENNYGYTF.

V usage is TRBV6-5 and J usage is TRBJ1-2; D not certain. Trimming removed 6 bases from V and 0 bases from J, with 14 bases in between. The V gene's germline CDR1 is MNHEY and CDR2 SVGAGI. CDR3 length: 15 amino acids. CDR3 sequence reads: CASSILPPANYGYTF. CDR3 coding DNA: TGTGCCAGCAGCATTCTACCCCCTGCTAACTATGGCTACACCTTC.

The chain combines TRBV30 with TRBJ1-1; TRBD1 matches at 8 bases. This CDR3 has 13 residues. J lost 3 bases, V lost 1 base, and 1 base had no gene match. Per germline, CDR1 GTSNPN and CDR2 SVGIG (reference sequence). The CDR3 here is CAWSGQGYTEAFF. The DNA of the CDR3 is TGTGCCTGGAGTGGACAGGGGTACACTGAAGCTTTCTTT.

Only one count was recorded for this clone. The V gene is TRBV7-9, the J gene TRBJ2-1, with 12 bases fitting TRBD2. The CDR3 is 17 amino acids. Germline-derived CDR1 and CDR2 are SEHNR and FQNEAQ (reference sequence). Trimming cost V 5 bases and J 9 bases; bases outside gene matches: 14. CDR3 amino acids: CASSPPLRLAGAGEQFF. In nucleotides, the CDR3 is TGTGCCAGCAGCCCCCCCCTTAGACTAGCGGGAGCAGGTGAGCAGTTCTTC.

This chain joins TRBV18 and TRBJ1-6; TRBD1 matches 10 bases. CDR1 is KGHSH, CDR2 LQKENI, per germline. V shed 5 bases, J shed 5 bases, and the junction held 6 bases outside the gene matches. The CDR3 covers 16 residues. The CDR3 protein is CASSGQGVSHNSPLHF. The CDR3 DNA reads as TGTGCCAGCTCAGGACAGGGGGTATCTCATAATTCACCCCTCCACTTT.

V and J are TRBV18 and TRBJ2-5; 12 nucleotides line up with TRBD2. After removal of 4 bases from V and 2 bases from J, the junction contained 5 bases not matched to a gene. Per the germline V gene, CDR1 is KGHSH and CDR2 is LQKENI. The CDR3 has 16 amino acids. The CDR3 bases are TGTGCCAGCTCACTCCTGACTAGCGGGGGACAAGAGACCCAGTACTTC. Protein product: CASSLLTSGGQETQYF.

The rearrangement joins TRBV7-3 to TRBJ2-5, with a possible D match to TRBD2 (6 bases). CDR1 and CDR2 (germline): SGHTA, FQGTGA. V dropped 6 bases and J dropped 1 base, with 9 bases sitting between them. This CDR3 region has 13 residues. The CDR3 sequence: CASSEAGQETQYF. CDR3 coding DNA: TGTGCCAGCAGTGAAGCGGGCCAAGAGACCCAGTACTTC.

V and J are TRBV7-2 and TRBJ2-2, with D possibly matching TRBD1 (5 bases). Germline V CDR1 and CDR2: SGHTA, FQGNSA. V gave up 2 bases and J gave up 2 bases, with 9 bases separating them. The CDR3 is 15 amino acids. The CDR3 DNA reads as TGTGCCAGCAGCTTATTTAGGGGTAACACCGGGGAGCTGTTTTTT. This sequence encodes CASSLFRGNTGELFF.

This rearrangement joins TRBV14 to TRBJ2-1; 8 nucleotides match TRBD1. J gave up 7 bases and V 4 bases, and 9 bases lay outside the gene matches. The CDR3 is 15 amino acids. Germline V gene data show CDR1 as SGHDN and CDR2 as FVKESK. Here the CDR3 DNA reads TGTGCCAGCAGCCCCGGAAGGACAGGGATAAATGAGCAGTTCTTC. As protein: CASSPGRTGINEQFF.

J is TRBJ2-7 and V is TRBV5-1; D gene uncertain. This CDR3 has 14 residues. Germline values: CDR1 SGHRS, CDR2 YFSETQ. Deletions cut 1 base from V and 6 bases from J, with 14 bases between. CDR3 loop: CASSLLHRSSEQYF. CDR3 sequence (DNA): TGCGCCAGCAGCTTGCTCCATCGAAGCTCCGAGCAGTACTTC.

V and J are TRBV5-4 and TRBJ1-2; TRBD1 is a possible D gene (5 bases). CDR1 is SGHNT, CDR2 YYREEE, per germline (reference sequence). This CDR3 has 17 residues. Trimming stripped 0 bases from V and 4 bases from J, with 19 bases between. CDR3 DNA sequence: TGTGCCAGCAGCTTGGCAACGGGGGTAGGGCTCGGCTATGGCTACACCTTC. Protein: CASSLATGVGLGYGYTF.

This clone turned up a few times. The CDR3 sequence: CASSEVSSGTYEQYF. In nucleotides, the CDR3 is TGTGCCAGCAGTGAAGTATCTAGCGGGACCTACGAGCAGTACTTC. The chain employs TRBV6-1 and TRBJ2-7, with 9 bases aligning to TRBD2. This CDR3 has 15 residues. The V gene's germline CDR1 is MNHNS and CDR2 SASEGT. J lost 2 bases, V lost 1 base, and 3 bases had no gene match.

The chain has TRBV28 and TRBJ2-2; 9 bases agree with TRBD2. Trimming cost V 6 bases and J 1 base; bases outside gene matches: 9. Germline V gene data show CDR1 as MDHEN and CDR2 as SYDVKM. This CDR3 has 17 residues. CDR3 amino acids: CASRGRAGGVNTGELFF. The CDR3, as DNA: TGTGCCAGCAGGGGGAGAGCGGGAGGAGTGAACACCGGGGAGCTGTTTTTT.

The chain uses TRBV2 and TRBJ1-1, with 8 bases that match TRBD1. The CDR3 covers 12 residues. In germline, CDR1 is SNHLY, CDR2 FYNNEI. J lost 10 bases, V lost 6 bases, and 7 bases had no gene match. The CDR3 spells CASRDRGYLAFF. The CDR3 DNA reads TGTGCCAGCAGAGACAGGGGATATTTAGCTTTCTTT.